This T cell receptor (beta chain) appears in the sequencing data of a study of human T cells and chemical hapten exposure. Overall study: Patch tests containing 0.01% DPC, applied to the upper back, were read at 6 days. Small discrepancies in pooled library volume mainly accounted for the varying TCR yields per sample. The study, taken as a whole, reports: The presence of alopecia in the donors means their immune response may differ from healthy people's.

Time point: patch test 1, 2 weeks after DPC sensitization. The sample's treatment: therapeutic diphenylcyclopropenone sensitization with weekly scalp DPC. As regards this clonotype: No antigen is known for it.

The study's library attached unique molecular identifiers to single cDNA molecules. TCRdb used MiXCR to reprocess the RACE reads, holding one entry per CDR3 protein. The table records some 350,000 distinct CDR3 sequences, roughly 6.9% of them present only once. The V gene lost 5 bases and the J gene lost 7 bases, with 14 bases spanning the gap. CDR3 size: 13 residues. CDR1 is SNHLY and CDR2 is FYNNEI in the germline V gene. This chain uses TRBV2 with TRBJ1-2; the D gene is possibly TRBD1 (5 bases). The sequencing used whole blood, collected in connection with sensitization to the hapten diphenylcyclopropenone (DPC). The receptor was derived from a woman in her late teens or twenties with alopecia areata. Some clones in this sample may be carry-over from other donors' samples. Written as DNA, the CDR3 is TGTGCCAGCAGTCCAGGACCGACAGCTGGCTACACCTTC. It translates to CASSPGPTAGYTF.